The 8 T cell receptor beta chains below come from one sample, sequenced in a study of cytomegalovirus exposure and HLA in healthy donors. Amplification used 60 Vbeta primers and 13 Jbeta primers. Some clones are missing from TCRdb's copy, which holds only in-frame ones; the method was immunoSEQ multiplex PCR. The sample shows roughly 200,000 clones, roughly 80% of them seen only once. Sequencing input: PBMCs. All receptors come from a man between 25 and 39 years old in good health and CMV-seronegative.

V gene TRBV6-1 combines with J gene TRBJ2-2; 8 bases match TRBD1. CDR1 is MNHNS, CDR2 SASEGT, per germline. The CDR3 totals 15 residues. The V segment lost 10 bases and the J segment 1 base; nucleotides outside the gene matches: 8. The DNA of the CDR3 is TGTGCCATTTCCACCGGGACAGGGAACACCGGGGAGCTGTTTTTT. Its protein product is CAISTGTGNTGELFF.

The chain carries TRBV9 and TRBJ2-1; 12 bases fit TRBD1. V shed 10 bases and J 8 bases; nucleotides not matched to a gene: 7. Germline V gives CDR1 SGDLS, CDR2 YYNGEE. This CDR3 contains 13 residues. The CDR3 loop reads CASAGTGGYEQFF. The CDR3 nucleotides are TGTGCCTCTGCTGGGACAGGGGGCTATGAGCAGTTCTTC.

V is TRBV28 and J is TRBJ2-1; tentative D call: TRBD1 (5 bases). This CDR3 region has 13 residues. Germline V gives CDR1 MDHEN, CDR2 SYDVKM. Trimming stripped 7 bases from V and 5 bases from J, with 12 bases between. CDR3 amino acids: CASNLLTDNEQFF. The DNA for the CDR3 is TGTGCCAGCAATCTCCTGACAGACAATGAGCAGTTCTTC.

The chain links TRBV9 to TRBJ2-7; possible D gene TRBD2, 5 bases. Trimming took 0 bases from V and 5 from J, leaving 12 bases between them. Germline V gene sequence: CDR1 SGDLS, CDR2 YYNGEE. The CDR3 has 14 amino acids. CDR3 DNA: TGTGCCAGCAGCGTAGGAGGGCAGCCCAACGAGCAGTACTTC. Protein: CASSVGGQPNEQYF.

V usage is TRBV27 and J usage is TRBJ2-7, with 10 bases matching TRBD2. This CDR3 is built from 16 residues. After removal of 2 bases from V and 0 bases from J, the junction contained 4 bases not matched to a gene. Germline V gene sequence: CDR1 MNHEY, CDR2 SMNVEV (reference sequence). The CDR3 nucleotides are TGTGCCAGCAGTTTAAGCGGGGGGGATAGCTCCTACGAGCAGTACTTC. Translation gives CASSLSGGDSSYEQYF.

The CDR3 is CAGPGVTGGYTF. In DNA form, the CDR3 reads TGTGCCGGGCCCGGGGTGACGGGAGGCTACACCTTC. J is TRBJ1-2 and V is TRBV2; D is uncertain. The germline V and J ends were trimmed by 11 bases and 8 bases, with 18 bases remaining between them. Germline loops: CDR1 SNHLY, CDR2 FYNNEI. CDR3 length: 12 residues.

The chain links TRBV29-1 to TRBJ1-1; possibly TRBD1 for D (5 bases). Looked up from germline, CDR1 is SQVTM and CDR2 is ANQGSEA. The CDR3 runs 11 residues. Trimming took 1 base from V and 8 from J, leaving 8 bases between them. The CDR3 loop reads CSVEVQAEAFF. CDR3 nucleotide sequence: TGCAGCGTTGAAGTACAGGCGGAAGCTTTCTTT.

The chain recombines TRBV19 with TRBJ2-7, with TRBD1 identical over 8 bases. V lost 6 bases and J lost 5; bases outside the gene matches: 6. Germline assignment: CDR1 LNHDA and CDR2 SQIVND (reference sequence). The CDR3 is 13 amino acids. The DNA for the CDR3 is TGTGCCAGTAGGAGACAGGGGACCGACGAGCAGTACTTC. Amino acid sequence: CASRRQGTDEQYF.